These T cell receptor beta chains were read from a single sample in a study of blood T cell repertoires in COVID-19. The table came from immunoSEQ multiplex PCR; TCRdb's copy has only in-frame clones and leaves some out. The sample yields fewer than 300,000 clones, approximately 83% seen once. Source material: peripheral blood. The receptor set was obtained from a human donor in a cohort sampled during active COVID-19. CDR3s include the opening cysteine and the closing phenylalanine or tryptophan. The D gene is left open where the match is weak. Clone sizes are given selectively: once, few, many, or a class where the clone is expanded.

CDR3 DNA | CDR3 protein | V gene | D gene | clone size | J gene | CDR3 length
TGTGCCAGCAGCTTAGGAGGTATGGGTGAAAAACTGTTTTTT | CASSLGGMGEKLFF | TRBV7-8 | . | . | TRBJ1-4 | 14
TGTGCCAGCAGTTTCGGAGGGACTAGCGGGTACAATGAGCAGTTCTTC | CASSFGGTSGYNEQFF | TRBV27 | TRBD2 | . | TRBJ2-1 | 16
TGTGCCAGCAGCCAGAGTCTAGCGCAGGCCTACGAGCAGTACTTC | CASSQSLAQAYEQYF | TRBV7-2 | . | . | TRBJ2-7 | 15
TGTGCCAGCAGTTATGAACAGCGGACCTACGAGCAGTACTTC | CASSYEQRTYEQYF | TRBV6-5 | . | . | TRBJ2-7 | 14
TGTGCCAGCAGCCAATTCCGGACTGCTGGGGCCAACGTCCTGACTTTC | CASSQFRTAGANVLTF | TRBV3-1/TRBV3-2 | . | . | TRBJ2-6 | 16
TGCAGCATTCCCGGGACTAGAAAGACAGATACGCAGTATTTT | CSIPGTRKTDTQYF | TRBV29-1 | TRBD2 | . | TRBJ2-3 | 14
TGCGCCAGCAGGGGACAGTCTACGAACACCGGGGAGCTGTTTTTT | CASRGQSTNTGELFF | TRBV5-1 | TRBD1 | few | TRBJ2-2 | 15
TGTGCCAGTAGCCCTAGGACTAGCGGGAGGGCCTACGAGCAGTACTTC | CASSPRTSGRAYEQYF | TRBV19 | TRBD2 | . | TRBJ2-7 | 16
TGCGCCAGCAGCCAAGGAACGGGACGGAGGGAAGAGCAGTACTTC | CASSQGTGRREEQYF | TRBV4-1 | . | few | TRBJ2-7 | 15
TGCGCCAGCAGCGTCCTTAGCGGGAGGGCCCGTGAGCAGTTCTTC | CASSVLSGRAREQFF | TRBV5-1 | TRBD2 | . | TRBJ2-1 | 15
TGTGCCAGCTCACCGTCTAGCGGGAGGAGCTCCTACGAGCAGTACTTC | CASSPSSGRSSYEQYF | TRBV18 | TRBD2 | . | TRBJ2-7 | 16
TGCGCCAGCAGCCAAGAGGACAGGGCCACCGGGGAGCTGTTTTTT | CASSQEDRATGELFF | TRBV4-3 | TRBD1 | . | TRBJ2-2 | 15
TGTGCCAGCAGTCGTACTAGCGGGAGTAACACCGGGGAGCTGTTTTTT | CASSRTSGSNTGELFF | TRBV28 | TRBD2 | . | TRBJ2-2 | 16
TGTGCCAGCAGTTCTCCCTACGAGCAGTACTTC | CASSSPYEQYF | TRBV12-3/TRBV12-4 | . | . | TRBJ2-7 | 11
TGTGCCAGCGGGTTGGGGGGTGAGCAGTTCTTC | CASGLGGEQFF | TRBV27 | . | . | TRBJ2-1 | 11
TGTGCCAGCAGTTCCGGGAGTGAAAAACTGTTTTTT | CASSSGSEKLFF | TRBV28 | . | few | TRBJ1-4 | 12